Each of the 25 T cell receptor beta chains below was sequenced from the same sample in a study of CD8+CD57+ T cells in acquired aplastic anemia. TCR beta VDJ and CDR3 profiles were obtained from a genomic DNA template. MiXCR, applied by TCRdb to the reads, yields one record per CDR3 protein. Here the sample spans hundreds of thousands of distinct CDR3 sequences, approximately 70% being singletons. Material for sequencing was sorted CD4+, CD8+, or CD8+CD57+ T cells (not recorded which) from PBMCs. The receptor set was obtained from a human donor in good health, serving as a control.

Worth noting for this clonotype: One end of the junction does not line up with germline, which may come from a read error. CDR3 sequence reads: CASSLQPNTGQLFF. The DNA of the CDR3 is TGTGCCAGCAGCTTACAACCGAACACCGGCCAGCTCTTTTTT. The chain carries TRBV7-9 and TRBJ2-2, with D uncertain. The CDR3 has 14 amino acids. Germline V gives CDR1 SEHNR, CDR2 FQNEAQ (reference sequence).

Remarks on this clonotype: At one end the junction does not follow the germline gene, possibly because of a read error. The rearrangement uses TRBV10-3 and TRBJ2-7; possibly TRBD1 for D (6 bases). The CDR3 covers 15 residues. Germline CDR1 is ENHRY and CDR2 is SYGVKD. For the CDR3, the DNA is TGTGCCACCAGTGGTACGAGGACAGACTCATGCGAGCAGTACTTC. Its translation: CATSGTRTDSCEQYF.

This clonotype has a handful of counts. J is TRBJ2-1 and V is TRBV19, with TRBD1 matching over 10 bases. V trimming: 0 bases; J trimming: 4 bases; junction bases outside the gene matches: 6. This CDR3 has 17 amino acids. Germline loops: CDR1 LNHDA, CDR2 SQIVND (reference sequence). The CDR3 nucleotides read TGTGCCAGTAGTATAGAATGGACAGGGGGTAGGTACAATGAGCAGTTCTTC. It translates to CASSIEWTGGRYNEQFF.

At least ten counts were recorded for this clonotype. The chain recombines TRBV7-2 with TRBJ2-7; 8 bases line up with TRBD2. The junction had 11 bases not matched to a gene; V was cut back by 6 bases and J by 4 bases. The length of the CDR3 is 15 residues. Germline lookup yields CDR1 SGHTA and CDR2 FQGNSA. In DNA form, the CDR3 reads TGTGCCAGCAGATCAAGTCCAGCGGGGGAATACGAGCAGTACTTC. It is translated as CASRSSPAGEYEQYF.

Comment on this clonotype: An end of the junction differs from the germline gene, which may be a read error. The chain links TRBV19 to TRBJ1-5, with D unresolved. The germline V gene has CDR1 LNHDA and CDR2 SQIVND (reference sequence). The CDR3 is 15 residues long. The CDR3 here is CASKTTDCTGRSQNF. In nucleotides, the CDR3 is TGTGCCAGCAAGACTACTGACTGCACCGGCCGGTCCCAGAATTTT. Complete variable domain (other parts from reference TRBV19 and TRBJ1-5): DGGITQSPKYLFRKEGQNVTLSCEQNLNHDAMYWYRQDPGQGLRLIYYSQIVNDFQKGDIAEGYSVSREKKESFPLTVTSAQKNPTAFYLCASKTTDCTGRSQNFGDGTRLSIL.

The chain carries TRBV5-1 and TRBJ2-5; unclear D gene. V dropped 2 bases and J dropped 5 bases, with 16 bases sitting between them. The CDR3 loop spans 15 amino acids. CDR1 is SGHRS, CDR2 YFSETQ, per germline. CDR3 sequence (DNA): TGCGCCAGCAGCTTTGCTCTTCACAATGAGGAGACCCAGTACTTC. Translated, it gives CASSFALHNEETQYF.

This clonotype turned up a few times. The V call is TRBV29-1, the J call TRBJ2-2; 8 bases fit TRBD1. This CDR3 is 13 amino acids long. Trimming cost V 7 bases and J 2 bases; bases outside gene matches: 3. Germline CDR1 SQVTM, CDR2 ANQGSEA. The CDR3 nucleotides are TGCAGCGCAGGACAGGGCAACACCGGGGAGCTGTTTTTT. It yields the protein CSAGQGNTGELFF.

This clonotype was detected many times. This chain connects TRBV5-6 to TRBJ2-5, with 12 bases lining up with TRBD1. The CDR3 is 17 amino acids. Looked up from germline, CDR1 is SGHDT and CDR2 is YYEEEE. Trimming removed 3 bases from V and 5 bases from J; junction bases left unmatched: 11. CDR3 protein: CASSWLPGQGAGETQYF. The CDR3 nucleotides read TGTGCCAGCAGCTGGTTGCCGGGACAGGGGGCCGGGGAGACCCAGTACTTC.

A remark on this clonotype: Germline is not matched at one junction end, which may reflect a read error. The chain uses TRBV7-3 and TRBJ1-5, with D unresolved. CDR3 length: 13 amino acids. CDR1 is SGHTA, CDR2 FQGTGA, per germline. In DNA, the CDR3 is TGTGCCACCAGCAGAACCAGAAGCCAGGCCCAGCATTTC. Translating gives CATSRTRSQAQHF. The entire variable domain, with the rest obtained from reference TRBV7-3 and TRBJ1-5, is as follows: GAGVSQTPSNKVTEKGKYVELRCDPISGHTALYWYRQSLGQGPEFLIYFQGTGAADDSGLPNDRFFAVRPEGSVSTLKIQRTERGDSAVYLCATSRTRSQAQHFGDGTRLSIL.

This rearrangement joins TRBV7-6 to TRBJ2-2, with 9 nucleotides matching TRBD1. CDR1 and CDR2 from the germline V gene are SGHVS and FNYEAQ. The CDR3 totals 14 residues. V shed 6 bases, J shed 7 bases, and the junction held 6 bases outside the gene matches. CDR3 bases: TGTGCCAGCAGACCGGGACAGGGAAACGGGGAGCTGTTTTTT. This encodes CASRPGQGNGELFF.

This clonotype was counted between two and nine times. The rearrangement uses TRBV29-1 and TRBJ1-1; D not resolved. CDR3 size: 15 residues. The germline gives CDR1 SQVTM, CDR2 ANQGSEA. Trimming stripped 4 bases from V and 5 bases from J, with 20 bases between. The chain's CDR3 is CSVVGSVGGGTEAFF. The CDR3 bases are TGCAGCGTTGTAGGTTCAGTAGGAGGAGGAACTGAAGCTTTCTTT.

There are a few counts of this clonotype. One end of the junction is discordant with germline, which a read error may explain. The chain has TRBV12-3 or TRBV12-4 and TRBJ1-6, with 9 nucleotides matching TRBD1. The CDR3 consists of 11 residues. CDR3 nucleotides: TGTGCCAGCCGGTTGGATGGGACAGGGAGTTTT. This codes for CASRLDGTGSF.

This clonotype was picked up many times. This chain uses TRBV7-2 with TRBJ1-5; D is unresolved. V was shortened by 1 base and J by 0 bases, with 10 bases between the two germline ends. Germline V gives CDR1 SGHTA, CDR2 FQGNSA. This CDR3 has 16 amino acids. The CDR3 spells CASSLVAGTSNQPQHF. The CDR3 nucleotides read TGTGCCAGCAGCTTAGTGGCGGGAACTAGCAATCAGCCCCAGCATTTT. The whole variable domain, filled in from reference TRBV7-2 and TRBJ1-5, reads GAGVSQSPSNKVTEKGKDVELRCDPISGHTALYWYRQSLGQGLEFLIYFQGNSAPDKSGLPSDRFSAERTGGSVSTLTIQRTQQEDSAVYLCASSLVAGTSNQPQHFGDGTRLSIL.

The chain links TRBV9 to TRBJ1-2; D unclear. Germline V gene data show CDR1 as SGDLS and CDR2 as YYNGEE. Deletions cut 5 bases from V and 4 bases from J, with 12 bases between. The CDR3 has 13 residues. CDR3 bases: TGTGCCAGCAGTGTGATCGCTGGCTATGGCTACACCTTC. This encodes CASSVIAGYGYTF. Complete variable domain (other parts from reference TRBV9 and TRBJ1-2): DSGVTQTPKHLITATGQRVTLRCSPRSGDLSVYWYQQSLDQGLQFLIQYYNGEERAKGNILERFSAQQFPDLHSELNLSSLELGDSALYFCASSVIAGYGYTFGSGTRLTVV.

This clonotype was detected ten times or more. The V gene is TRBV10-3, the J gene TRBJ1-2; TRBD1 aligns across 9 bases. Trimming took 0 bases from V and 3 from J; bases not matched to a gene: 2. CDR1 and CDR2 from the germline V gene are ENHRY and SYGVKD. This CDR3 comprises 15 residues. CDR3: CAISESGQGHYGYTF. CDR3 bases: TGTGCCATCAGTGAGTCGGGACAGGGACACTATGGCTACACCTTC.

The V and J genes are TRBV12-5 and TRBJ1-1; D is undetermined. CDR1 and CDR2 from the germline V gene are LGHNT and FRNRAP. This CDR3 contains 14 residues. V lost 6 bases, J lost 0 bases, and 11 bases lay in between. The CDR3 DNA reads TGTGCTAGTGGCCAAGGGCCTTTGAACACTGAAGCTTTCTTT. Its protein is CASGQGPLNTEAFF.

Turning to this clonotype: At one boundary the junction diverges from the germline segment, which might be a read error. The V and J genes are TRBV10-3 and TRBJ2-7, with 7 bases matching TRBD2. The CDR3 covers 16 residues. Germline values: CDR1 ENHRY, CDR2 SYGVKD. CDR3 protein: CASSYSRLADPYAQYF. CDR3 DNA sequence: TGTGCCAGCAGTTACTCGAGGCTAGCGGACCCGTACGCGCAGTACTTC.

The J gene is TRBJ1-5, the V gene TRBV20-1; 8 bases fit TRBD1. There are 12 residues in the CDR3. The junction had 10 bases not matched to a gene; V was cut back by 5 bases and J by 13 bases. Germline values: CDR1 DFQATT, CDR2 SNEGSKA (reference sequence). The CDR3 DNA reads TGCAGTGCTTACGGACAGGGCTACGAGCAGCATTTT. It codes for CSAYGQGYEQHF.

Note on this clonotype: The CDR3 does not end in the conserved phenylalanine or tryptophan, so this is likely a read error. The limits of the CDR3 on the DNA are not certain, so only TCRdb's listed CDR3 is given. The chain has TRBV7-3 and TRBJ1-5. The CDR3 extends over 13 residues, inclusive of both ends. Germline V gives CDR1 SGHTA, CDR2 FQGTGA. The CDR3 region is CASSLMPQSSYNE.

Details on this clonotype: One junction end does not reproduce the germline sequence, and a read error may be involved. The CDR3 nucleotides read TGTGCCATCAGGGAGGCCGACAGCAACTATGGCCACACCTTC. It yields the protein CAIREADSNYGHTF. This chain connects TRBV2 to TRBJ2-1, with a possible D match to TRBD2 (6 bases). Germline V gene lookup returns CDR1 SNHLY and CDR2 FYNNEI. This CDR3 is built from 14 residues. Combining the CDR3 with reference TRBV2 and TRBJ2-1 gives the whole variable domain EPEVTQTPSHQVTQMGQEVILRCVPISNHLYFYWYRQILGQKVEFLVSFYNNEISEKSEIFDDQFSVERPDGSNFTLKIRSTKLEDSAMYFCAIREADSNYGHTFGPGTRLTVL.

This clonotype showed up many times. The chain employs TRBV10-3 and TRBJ1-2; D remains ambiguous. Trimming left V 5 bases short and J 3 bases short, with 10 bases between. The CDR3 sequence is 13 residues long. Germline CDR1 ENHRY, CDR2 SYGVKD. CDR3 DNA: TGTGCCATCAGTCAAAACCGGGACTATGGCTACACCTTC. As protein: CAISQNRDYGYTF.

The V gene is TRBV20-1, the J gene TRBJ2-7; TRBD2 might be the D (6 bases). The CDR3 sequence is 12 residues long. Trimming cost V 6 bases and J 6 bases, with 15 bases left between them. Per germline, CDR1 DFQATT and CDR2 SNEGSKA (reference sequence). CDR3 loop: CSAKRVTPEQYF. CDR3 DNA sequence: TGCAGTGCAAAGCGGGTAACCCCCGAGCAGTACTTC.

The genes are TRBV15 and TRBJ1-2, with 8 bases matching TRBD1. The CDR3 runs 13 residues. The germline V gene has CDR1 LNHNV and CDR2 YYDKDF (reference sequence). Trimming took 3 bases from V and 8 from J; bases not matched to a gene: 5. CDR3 region: CATSRDRVVGYTF. CDR3 DNA sequence: TGTGCCACCAGCAGGGACAGGGTGGTGGGCTACACCTTC.

Here the CDR3 reads CASSIVSGGWENNPQHF. DNA of the CDR3: TGTGCCAGCAGCATAGTTTCGGGGGGCTGGGAGAACAATCCCCAGCATTTT. This sequence joins TRBV7-3 and TRBJ1-5; D is possibly TRBD1 (6 bases). Trimming removed 5 bases from V and 10 bases from J, with 27 bases in between. The CDR3 spans 17 residues. CDR1 is SGHTA and CDR2 is FQGTGA in the germline V gene. Combining the CDR3 with reference TRBV7-3 and TRBJ1-5 gives the whole variable domain GAGVSQTPSNKVTEKGKYVELRCDPISGHTALYWYRQSLGQGPEFLIYFQGTGAADDSGLPNDRFFAVRPEGSVSTLKIQRTERGDSAVYLCASSIVSGGWENNPQHFGDGTRLSIL.

This clonotype was detected many times. V is TRBV10-3 and J is TRBJ2-7; D might be TRBD1 (6 bases). Between the trimmed V and J ends, which lost 3 bases and 3 bases, there was a span of 9 bases. The length of the CDR3 is 13 residues. Germline V gives CDR1 ENHRY, CDR2 SYGVKD. The CDR3: CAISEGQRYEQYF. CDR3 nucleotide sequence: TGTGCCATCAGTGAAGGACAGCGCTACGAGCAGTACTTC.